This passage covers 2 T cell receptor beta chains from one sample sequenced in a study of T cell clones after liver transplantation. Clones were read by immunoSEQ multiplex PCR, and TCRdb kept only the in-frame ones, dropping some. In the table there are some 120,000 clones, approximately 90% of which are singletons. The sequencing here drew on CD4+ T cells from blood, taken 12 months after liver transplant. The source is a human patient who received a liver transplant. Some T cells here may be from the graft donor.

The chain combines TRBV27 with TRBJ2-7; 7 bases fit TRBD1. Germline values: CDR1 MNHEY, CDR2 SMNVEV (reference sequence). V lost 7 bases to trimming and J lost 2 bases; unmatched junction nucleotides: 17. The CDR3 is 17 amino acids. CDR3 bases: TGTGCCAGCACCCTCAAACCCAAGGGGGCTGTAGCCTACGAGCAGTACTTC. Translating it yields CASTLKPKGAVAYEQYF.

Only a few counts were recorded for this clone. The V and J genes are TRBV30 and TRBJ1-1; no clear D gene. The V gene lost 8 bases and the J gene lost 1 base, with 11 bases spanning the gap. Per germline, CDR1 GTSNPN and CDR2 SVGIG (reference sequence). This CDR3 comprises 12 residues. The CDR3 sequence: CARDGRNTEAFF. The CDR3 DNA sequence: TGTGCCAGAGACGGAAGGAACACTGAAGCTTTCTTT.